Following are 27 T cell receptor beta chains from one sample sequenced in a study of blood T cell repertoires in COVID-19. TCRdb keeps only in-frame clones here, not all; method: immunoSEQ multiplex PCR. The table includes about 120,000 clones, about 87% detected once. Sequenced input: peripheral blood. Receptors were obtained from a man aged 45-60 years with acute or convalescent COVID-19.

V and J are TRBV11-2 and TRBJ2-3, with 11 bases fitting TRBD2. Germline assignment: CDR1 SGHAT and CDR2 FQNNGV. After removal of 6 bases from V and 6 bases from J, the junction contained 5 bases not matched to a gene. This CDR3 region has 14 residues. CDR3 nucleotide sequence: TGTGCCAGCAGGGCTAGCGGGAGGTCGGATACGCAGTATTTT. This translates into CASRASGRSDTQYF.

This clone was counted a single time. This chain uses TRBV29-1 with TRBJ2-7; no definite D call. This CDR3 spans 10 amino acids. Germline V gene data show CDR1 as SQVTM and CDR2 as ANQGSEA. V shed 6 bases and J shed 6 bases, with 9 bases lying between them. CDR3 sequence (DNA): TGCAGCGTCCGGGTCCCCGAGCAGTACTTC. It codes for CSVRVPEQYF.

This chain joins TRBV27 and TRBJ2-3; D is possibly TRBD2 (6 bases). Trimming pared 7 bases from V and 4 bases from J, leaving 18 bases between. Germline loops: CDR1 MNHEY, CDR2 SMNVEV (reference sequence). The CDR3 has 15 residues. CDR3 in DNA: TGTGCCAGCAAGGGGCAGTGGGCTAGCGCAGATACGCAGTATTTT. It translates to CASKGQWASADTQYF.

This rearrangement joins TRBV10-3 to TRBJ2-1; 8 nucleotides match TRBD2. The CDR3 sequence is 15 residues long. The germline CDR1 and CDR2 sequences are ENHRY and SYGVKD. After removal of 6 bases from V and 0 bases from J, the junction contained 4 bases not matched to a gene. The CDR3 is CAISRSGSSYNEQFF. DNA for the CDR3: TGTGCCATCAGCCGCAGCGGGAGCTCCTACAATGAGCAGTTCTTC.

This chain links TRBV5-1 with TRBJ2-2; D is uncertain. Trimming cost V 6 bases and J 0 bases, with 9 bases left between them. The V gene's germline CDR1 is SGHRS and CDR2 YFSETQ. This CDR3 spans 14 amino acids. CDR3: CASKNTANTGELFF. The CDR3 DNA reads TGCGCCAGCAAGAATACAGCGAACACCGGGGAGCTGTTTTTT.

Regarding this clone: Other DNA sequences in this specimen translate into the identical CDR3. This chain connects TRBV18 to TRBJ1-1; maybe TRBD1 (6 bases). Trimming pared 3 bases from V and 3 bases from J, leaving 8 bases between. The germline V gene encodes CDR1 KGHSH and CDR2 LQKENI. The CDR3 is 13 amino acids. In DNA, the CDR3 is TGTGCCAGCTCACCCAACAGGGACACTGAAGCTTTCTTT. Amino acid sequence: CASSPNRDTEAFF.

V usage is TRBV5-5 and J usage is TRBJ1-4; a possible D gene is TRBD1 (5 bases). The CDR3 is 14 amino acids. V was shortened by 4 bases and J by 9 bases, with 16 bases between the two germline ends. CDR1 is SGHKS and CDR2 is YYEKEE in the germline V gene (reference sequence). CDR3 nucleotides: TGTGCCAGCAGCGGGACTGGGGGAACGCAAAAACTGTTTTTT. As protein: CASSGTGGTQKLFF.

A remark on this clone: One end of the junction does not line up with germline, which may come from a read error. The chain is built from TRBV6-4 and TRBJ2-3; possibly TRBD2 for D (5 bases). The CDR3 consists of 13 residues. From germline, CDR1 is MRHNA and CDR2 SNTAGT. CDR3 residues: CASRDSRGGTQYF. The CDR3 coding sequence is TGTGCCAGCAGAGACTCGAGAGGAGGTACGCAGTATTTT.

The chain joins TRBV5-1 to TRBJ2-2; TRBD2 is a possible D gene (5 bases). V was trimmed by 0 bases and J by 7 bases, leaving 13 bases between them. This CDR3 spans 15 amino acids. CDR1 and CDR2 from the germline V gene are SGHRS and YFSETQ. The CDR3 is CASSLGRGIIGELFF. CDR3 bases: TGCGCCAGCAGCTTGGGTAGAGGGATAATCGGGGAGCTGTTTTTT.

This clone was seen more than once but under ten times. CDR3 loop: CASSQGQGIITEAFF. CDR3 bases: TGTGCCAGCAGCCAAGGACAGGGTATTATCACTGAAGCTTTCTTT. The chain is built from TRBV6-5 and TRBJ1-1; 8 bases fit TRBD1. With 6 bases clipped from V and 4 bases from J, the junction kept 10 bases outside the gene matches. The germline gives CDR1 MNHEY, CDR2 SVGAGI. The CDR3 is 15 residues long.

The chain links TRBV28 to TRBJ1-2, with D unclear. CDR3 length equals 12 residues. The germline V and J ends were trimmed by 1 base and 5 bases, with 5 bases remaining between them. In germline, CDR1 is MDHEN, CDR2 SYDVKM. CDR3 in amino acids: CASSLSQYGYTF. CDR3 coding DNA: TGTGCCAGCAGTTTATCACAGTATGGCTACACCTTC.

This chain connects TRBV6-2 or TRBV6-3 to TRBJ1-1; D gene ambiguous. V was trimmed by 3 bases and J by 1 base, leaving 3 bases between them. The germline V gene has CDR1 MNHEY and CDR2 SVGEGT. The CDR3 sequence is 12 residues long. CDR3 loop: CASSYQNTEAFF. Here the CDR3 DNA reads TGTGCCAGCAGTTATCAGAACACTGAAGCTTTCTTT.

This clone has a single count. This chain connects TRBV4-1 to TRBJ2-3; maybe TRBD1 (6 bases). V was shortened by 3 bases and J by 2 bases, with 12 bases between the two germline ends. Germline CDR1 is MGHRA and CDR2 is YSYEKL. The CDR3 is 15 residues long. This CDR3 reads CASSHRTDYTDTQYF. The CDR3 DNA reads TGCGCCAGCAGCCATCGGACAGATTACACAGATACGCAGTATTTT.

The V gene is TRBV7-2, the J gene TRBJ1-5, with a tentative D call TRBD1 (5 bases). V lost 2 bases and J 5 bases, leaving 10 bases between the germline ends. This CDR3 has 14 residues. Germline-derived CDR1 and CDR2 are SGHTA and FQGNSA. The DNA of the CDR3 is TGTGCCAGCAGCTTATTCCAGGGTGATCAGCCCCAGCATTTT. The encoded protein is CASSLFQGDQPQHF. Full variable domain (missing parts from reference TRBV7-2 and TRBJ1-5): GAGVSQSPSNKVTEKGKDVELRCDPISGHTALYWYRQSLGQGLEFLIYFQGNSAPDKSGLPSDRFSAERTGGSVSTLTIQRTQQEDSAVYLCASSLFQGDQPQHFGDGTRLSIL.

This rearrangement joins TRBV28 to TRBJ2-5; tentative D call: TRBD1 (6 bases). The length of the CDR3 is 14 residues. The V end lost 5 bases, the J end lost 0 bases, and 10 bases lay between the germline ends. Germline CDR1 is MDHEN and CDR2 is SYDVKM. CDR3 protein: CASSTDRDQETQYF. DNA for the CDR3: TGTGCCAGCAGTACGGACAGAGACCAAGAGACCCAGTACTTC.

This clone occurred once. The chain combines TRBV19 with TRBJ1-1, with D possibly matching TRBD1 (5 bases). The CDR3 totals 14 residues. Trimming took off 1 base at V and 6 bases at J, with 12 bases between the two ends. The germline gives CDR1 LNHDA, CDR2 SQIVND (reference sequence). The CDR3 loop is CASSIVAGGAEAFF. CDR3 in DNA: TGTGCCAGTAGTATAGTTGCCGGGGGGGCTGAAGCTTTCTTT. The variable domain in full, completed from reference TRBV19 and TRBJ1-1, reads DGGITQSPKYLFRKEGQNVTLSCEQNLNHDAMYWYRQDPGQGLRLIYYSQIVNDFQKGDIAEGYSVSREKKESFPLTVTSAQKNPTAFYLCASSIVAGGAEAFFGQGTRLTVV.

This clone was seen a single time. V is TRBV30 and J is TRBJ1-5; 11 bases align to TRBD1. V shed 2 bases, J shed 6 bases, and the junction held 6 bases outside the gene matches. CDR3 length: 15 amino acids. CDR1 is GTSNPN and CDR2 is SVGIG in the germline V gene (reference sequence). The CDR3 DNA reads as TGTGCCTGGAGTCGTGGGACAGGGGGGACTCAGCCCCAGCATTTT. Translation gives CAWSRGTGGTQPQHF.

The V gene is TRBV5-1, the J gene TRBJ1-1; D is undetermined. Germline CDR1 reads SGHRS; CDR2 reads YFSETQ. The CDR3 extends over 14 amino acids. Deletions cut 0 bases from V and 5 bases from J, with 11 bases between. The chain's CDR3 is CASSLDGKGTEAFF. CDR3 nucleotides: TGCGCCAGCAGCTTGGACGGGAAAGGGACTGAAGCTTTCTTT. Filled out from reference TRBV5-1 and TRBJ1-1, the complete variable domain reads KAGVTQTPRYLIKTRGQQVTLSCSPISGHRSVSWYQQTPGQGLQFLFEYFSETQRNKGNFPGRFSGRQFSNSRSEMNVSTLELGDSALYLCASSLDGKGTEAFFGQGTRLTVV.

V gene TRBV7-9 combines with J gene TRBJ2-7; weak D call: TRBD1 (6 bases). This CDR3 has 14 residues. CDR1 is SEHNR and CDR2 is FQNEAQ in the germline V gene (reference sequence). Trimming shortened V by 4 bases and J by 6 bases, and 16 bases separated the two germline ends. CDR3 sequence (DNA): TGTGCCAGCAGCTCCTCAGGGGCAGGACTCGAGCAGTACTTC. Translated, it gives CASSSSGAGLEQYF.

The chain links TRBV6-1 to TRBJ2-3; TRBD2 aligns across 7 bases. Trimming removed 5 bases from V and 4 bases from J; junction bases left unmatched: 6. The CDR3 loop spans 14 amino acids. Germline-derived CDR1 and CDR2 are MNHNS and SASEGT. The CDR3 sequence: CASSWGGSADTQYF. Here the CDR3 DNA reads TGTGCCAGCAGTTGGGGCGGGAGTGCAGATACGCAGTATTTT.

The CDR3 protein is CASSPRDGYGYTF. CDR3 bases: TGTGCCAGCAGCCCGCGGGACGGGTATGGCTACACCTTC. The chain couples TRBV6-5 to TRBJ1-2, with D perhaps TRBD1 (5 bases). V was shortened by 6 bases and J by 5 bases, with 13 bases between the two germline ends. This CDR3 contains 13 residues. Germline V gives CDR1 MNHEY, CDR2 SVGAGI.

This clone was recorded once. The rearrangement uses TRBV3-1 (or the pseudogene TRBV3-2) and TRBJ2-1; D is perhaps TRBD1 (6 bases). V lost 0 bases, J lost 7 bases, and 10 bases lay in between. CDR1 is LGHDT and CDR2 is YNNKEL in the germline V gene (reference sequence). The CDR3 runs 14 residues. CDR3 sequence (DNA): TGTGCCAGCAGCCAAGATTCAGGGGCGAATGAGCAGTTCTTC. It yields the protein CASSQDSGANEQFF.

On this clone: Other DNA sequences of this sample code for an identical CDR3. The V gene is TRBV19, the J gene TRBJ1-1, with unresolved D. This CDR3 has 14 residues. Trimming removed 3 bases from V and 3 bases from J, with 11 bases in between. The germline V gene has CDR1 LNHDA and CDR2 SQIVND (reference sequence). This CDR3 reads CASSISGGYTEAFF. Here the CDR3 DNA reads TGTGCCAGTAGTATTTCGGGAGGATACACTGAAGCTTTCTTT. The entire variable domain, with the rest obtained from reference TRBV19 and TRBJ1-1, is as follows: DGGITQSPKYLFRKEGQNVTLSCEQNLNHDAMYWYRQDPGQGLRLIYYSQIVNDFQKGDIAEGYSVSREKKESFPLTVTSAQKNPTAFYLCASSISGGYTEAFFGQGTRLTVV.

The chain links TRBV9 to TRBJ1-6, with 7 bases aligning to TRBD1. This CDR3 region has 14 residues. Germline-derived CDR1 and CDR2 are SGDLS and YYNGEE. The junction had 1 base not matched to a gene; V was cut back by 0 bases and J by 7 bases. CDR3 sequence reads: CASSVGTGNSPLHF. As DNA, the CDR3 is TGTGCCAGCAGCGTAGGGACAGGAAATTCACCCCTCCACTTT.

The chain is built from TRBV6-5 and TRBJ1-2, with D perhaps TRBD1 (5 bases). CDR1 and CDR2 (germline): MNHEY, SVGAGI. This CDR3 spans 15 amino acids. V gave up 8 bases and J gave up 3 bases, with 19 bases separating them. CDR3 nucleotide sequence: TGTGCCAGCGAATTGGTACAGGAAAGTGACTATGGCTACACCTTC. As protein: CASELVQESDYGYTF.

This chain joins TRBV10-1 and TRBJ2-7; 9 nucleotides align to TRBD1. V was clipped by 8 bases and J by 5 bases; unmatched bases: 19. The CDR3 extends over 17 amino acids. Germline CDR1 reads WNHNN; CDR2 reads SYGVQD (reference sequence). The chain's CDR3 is CASAKGQGFSGGNEQYF. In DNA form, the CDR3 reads TGCGCCAGCGCGAAGGGACAGGGTTTCTCCGGAGGCAACGAGCAGTACTTC.

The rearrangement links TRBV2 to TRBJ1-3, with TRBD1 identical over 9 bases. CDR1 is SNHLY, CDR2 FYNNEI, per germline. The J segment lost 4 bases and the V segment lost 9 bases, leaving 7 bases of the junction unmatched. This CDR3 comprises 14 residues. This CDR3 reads CASTPDRGGNTIYF. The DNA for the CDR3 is TGTGCCAGTACCCCGGACAGGGGCGGAAACACCATATATTTT.